This TCR beta chain was captured by sequencing in a study of blood T cell repertoires in COVID-19. Using immunoSEQ multiplex PCR, the repertoire was profiled, and TCRdb retains in-frame clones only, with some absent. The top ten clones hold roughly 5.2% of a sample with approximately 300,000 clones, approximately 87% of them seen once. Donors in Cohort 3 counted as recovered after two negative PCRs, clearance, or symptom resolution. Germline assignment: CDR1 WNHNN and CDR2 SYGVQD (reference sequence). Trimming pared 5 bases from V and 6 bases from J, leaving 12 bases between. This CDR3 region has 13 residues.

This sequence was found in a woman between 25 and 40 years old who had recovered from COVID-19. This chain links TRBV10-1 with TRBJ2-3, with a tentative D call TRBD1 (6 bases). The sequenced sample was PBMCs or T cells enriched from blood (not recorded which). CDR3 region: CASSSTGRDTQYF. In DNA, the CDR3 is TGCGCCAGCAGTTCGACAGGTCGGGATACGCAGTATTTT.